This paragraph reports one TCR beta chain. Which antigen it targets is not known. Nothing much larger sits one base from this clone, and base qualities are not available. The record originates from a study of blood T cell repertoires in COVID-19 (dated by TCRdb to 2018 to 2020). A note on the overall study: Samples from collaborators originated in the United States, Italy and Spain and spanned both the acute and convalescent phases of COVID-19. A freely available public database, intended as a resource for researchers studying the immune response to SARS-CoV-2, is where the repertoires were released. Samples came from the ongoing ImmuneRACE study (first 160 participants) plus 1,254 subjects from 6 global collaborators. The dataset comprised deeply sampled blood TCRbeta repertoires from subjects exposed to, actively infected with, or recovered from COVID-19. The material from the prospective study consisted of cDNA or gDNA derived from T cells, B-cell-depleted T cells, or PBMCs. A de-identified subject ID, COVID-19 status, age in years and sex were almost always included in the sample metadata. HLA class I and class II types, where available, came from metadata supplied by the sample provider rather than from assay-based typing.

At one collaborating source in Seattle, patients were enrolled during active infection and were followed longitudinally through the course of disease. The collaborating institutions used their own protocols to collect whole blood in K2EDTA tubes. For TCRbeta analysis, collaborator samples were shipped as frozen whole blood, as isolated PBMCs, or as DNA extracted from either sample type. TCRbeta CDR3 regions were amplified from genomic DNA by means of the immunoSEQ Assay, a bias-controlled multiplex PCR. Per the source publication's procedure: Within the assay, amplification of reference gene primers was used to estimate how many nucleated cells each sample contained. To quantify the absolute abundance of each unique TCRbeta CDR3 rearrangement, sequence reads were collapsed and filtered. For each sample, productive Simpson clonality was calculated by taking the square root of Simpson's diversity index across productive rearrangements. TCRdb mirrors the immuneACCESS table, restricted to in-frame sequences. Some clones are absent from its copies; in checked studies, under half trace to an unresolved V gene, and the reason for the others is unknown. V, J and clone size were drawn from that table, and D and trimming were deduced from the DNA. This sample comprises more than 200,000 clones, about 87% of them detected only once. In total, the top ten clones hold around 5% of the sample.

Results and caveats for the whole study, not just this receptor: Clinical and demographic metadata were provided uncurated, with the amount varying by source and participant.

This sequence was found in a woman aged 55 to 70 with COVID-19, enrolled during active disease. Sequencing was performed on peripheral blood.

For the CDR3, the sequence is CASSRPAAGGYEQYF. The nucleotide sequence reads TGTGCCAGCAGCCGCCCGGCGGCAGGGGGCTACGAGCAGTACTTC. The chain uses TRBV6-5 and TRBJ2-7; 7 middle bases align to TRBD1. Reading the germline V gene gives CDR1 MNHEY and CDR2 SVGAGI. Trimming removed 6 bases from V and 3 bases from J; the gene matches leave 11 bases unexplained. Measured from the cysteine to the phenylalanine, the CDR3 is 15 residues long. The sequence is cut down to CDR3 DNA, 45 bases in frame from base 1.